This is a list of T cell receptor beta chains from one sample in a study of radiation and T cells in renal cell carcinoma. TCRdb's table, derived via immunoSEQ multiplex PCR, lists solely in-frame clones and lacks some. This table has about 150,000 clones, about 88% appearing once. The starting material was blood, obtained from a patient whose treatment included radiotherapy and nephrectomy. The source of these receptors is a woman aged 70-85 years with renal cell carcinoma. Both conserved end residues are part of each CDR3. D genes are given only for firm matches. Not all rows give a size; the values are once, few, many and, for expanded clones, a class.

V	size	D	J	DNA	CDR3
TRBV5-6	-	-	TRBJ2-3	TGTGCCAGCAGCTTGTTAGGGATGTCAGCAGATACGCAGTATTTT	CASSLLGMSADTQYF
TRBV7-7	few	-	TRBJ1-3	TGTGCTAGCAGCTTCGACAGCCGCTCTGGAAACACCATATATTTT	CASSFDSRSGNTIYF
TRBV6-6	-	-	TRBJ1-1	TGTGCCAGCAGTTACCAGAAGGGGATGAACACTGAAGCTTTCTTT	CASSYQKGMNTEAFF
TRBV9	-	TRBD1	TRBJ1-3	TGTGCCAGCAGCACTACGACAGGGGGCGGGAACACCATATATTTT	CASSTTTGGGNTIYF
TRBV21-1	-	-	TRBJ1-1	TGTGCCAGCAGCACCGGTAATGACAGACCTTTGAACACTGAAGCTTTCTTT	CASSTGNDRPLNTEAFF
TRBV29-1	few	-	TRBJ1-5	TGCAGCGTTGAAAGAAGTTCAGCTCGGCAGCCCCAGCATTTT	CSVERSSARQPQHF
TRBV7-2	-	TRBD2	TRBJ2-7	TGTGCCAGCAGCTTAGGACTAGCGGGGTTCGGGGAGCAGTACTTC	CASSLGLAGFGEQYF
TRBV6-6	-	-	TRBJ2-7	TGTGCCAGCACCCGAGGGGAGTACTACGAGCAGTACTTC	CASTRGEYYEQYF
TRBV5-5	-	-	TRBJ1-4	TGTGCCAGCAGCCCCCCAGGGGAAAAACTGTTTTTT	CASSPPGEKLFF
TRBV9	-	-	TRBJ1-1	TGTGCCAGCAGCGCTCAGGGAGGTGGCACTGAAGCTTTCTTT	CASSAQGGGTEAFF
TRBV7-3	-	TRBD1	TRBJ2-7	TGTGCCAGCAGCTATGGACAGGGGTCAAACTACGAGCAGTACTTC	CASSYGQGSNYEQYF
TRBV14	-	-	TRBJ1-2	TGTGCCAGCAGCCAAGAGCAGGGAACCCTGTCTCGGGGCTACACCTTC	CASSQEQGTLSRGYTF
TRBV19	-	-	TRBJ2-3	TGTGCCAGTAGTATACGAAACGACAGGGATACGCAGTATTTT	CASSIRNDRDTQYF
TRBV7-3	once	TRBD1	TRBJ1-1	TGTGCCAGCAGCCCTGGACAGGGGAACACTGAAGCTTTCTTT	CASSPGQGNTEAFF
TRBV7-9	-	-	TRBJ2-7	TGTGCCAGCAGCTTAGCTGGACAGTCTTACGAGCAGTACTTC	CASSLAGQSYEQYF
TRBV30	-	-	TRBJ1-2	TGTGCCTGGACGCCCGAGAACTATGGCTACACCTTC	CAWTPENYGYTF
TRBV29-1	-	-	TRBJ2-3	TGCAGCTTTACCTACAGGTCCTCTAGCACAGATACGCAGTATTTT	CSFTYRSSSTDTQYF
TRBV2	-	-	TRBJ2-7	TGTGCCAGCAGTGACCCCCCGCCCCCCGAGCAGTACTTC	CASSDPPPPEQYF
TRBV29-1	-	-	TRBJ1-2	TGCAGCGTACAGGGACCTAACTATGGCTACACCTTC	CSVQGPNYGYTF
TRBV25-1	-	TRBD1	TRBJ1-1	TGTGCCAGCAGTGATCCGACAGGGCTTAACACTGAAGCTTTCTTT	CASSDPTGLNTEAFF
TRBV6-1	-	TRBD1	TRBJ2-2	TGTGCCAGCAGTGGACAGGGGACCGGGGAGCTGTTTTTT	CASSGQGTGELFF
TRBV20-1	-	-	TRBJ2-7	TGCAGTGCGCCCGACGGCTACGAGCAGTACTTC	CSAPDGYEQYF
TRBV27	-	-	TRBJ2-7	TGTGCCAGCAGTTTACGGATCTCCTACGAGCAGTACTTC	CASSLRISYEQYF
TRBV5-4	-	TRBD1	TRBJ2-7	TGTGCCAGCAGCTTGCCGGACAGGGAATACGAGCAGTACTTC	CASSLPDREYEQYF
TRBV6-1	-	-	TRBJ1-5	TGTGCCAGCAGTGTCCGGGGAGCACAGGGAAGAGATCAGCCCCAGCATTTT	CASSVRGAQGRDQPQHF
TRBV7-2	-	-	TRBJ1-5	TGTGCCAGCAGCTTAGCGGGGGGGCAGACGCCCCAGCATTTT	CASSLAGGQTPQHF